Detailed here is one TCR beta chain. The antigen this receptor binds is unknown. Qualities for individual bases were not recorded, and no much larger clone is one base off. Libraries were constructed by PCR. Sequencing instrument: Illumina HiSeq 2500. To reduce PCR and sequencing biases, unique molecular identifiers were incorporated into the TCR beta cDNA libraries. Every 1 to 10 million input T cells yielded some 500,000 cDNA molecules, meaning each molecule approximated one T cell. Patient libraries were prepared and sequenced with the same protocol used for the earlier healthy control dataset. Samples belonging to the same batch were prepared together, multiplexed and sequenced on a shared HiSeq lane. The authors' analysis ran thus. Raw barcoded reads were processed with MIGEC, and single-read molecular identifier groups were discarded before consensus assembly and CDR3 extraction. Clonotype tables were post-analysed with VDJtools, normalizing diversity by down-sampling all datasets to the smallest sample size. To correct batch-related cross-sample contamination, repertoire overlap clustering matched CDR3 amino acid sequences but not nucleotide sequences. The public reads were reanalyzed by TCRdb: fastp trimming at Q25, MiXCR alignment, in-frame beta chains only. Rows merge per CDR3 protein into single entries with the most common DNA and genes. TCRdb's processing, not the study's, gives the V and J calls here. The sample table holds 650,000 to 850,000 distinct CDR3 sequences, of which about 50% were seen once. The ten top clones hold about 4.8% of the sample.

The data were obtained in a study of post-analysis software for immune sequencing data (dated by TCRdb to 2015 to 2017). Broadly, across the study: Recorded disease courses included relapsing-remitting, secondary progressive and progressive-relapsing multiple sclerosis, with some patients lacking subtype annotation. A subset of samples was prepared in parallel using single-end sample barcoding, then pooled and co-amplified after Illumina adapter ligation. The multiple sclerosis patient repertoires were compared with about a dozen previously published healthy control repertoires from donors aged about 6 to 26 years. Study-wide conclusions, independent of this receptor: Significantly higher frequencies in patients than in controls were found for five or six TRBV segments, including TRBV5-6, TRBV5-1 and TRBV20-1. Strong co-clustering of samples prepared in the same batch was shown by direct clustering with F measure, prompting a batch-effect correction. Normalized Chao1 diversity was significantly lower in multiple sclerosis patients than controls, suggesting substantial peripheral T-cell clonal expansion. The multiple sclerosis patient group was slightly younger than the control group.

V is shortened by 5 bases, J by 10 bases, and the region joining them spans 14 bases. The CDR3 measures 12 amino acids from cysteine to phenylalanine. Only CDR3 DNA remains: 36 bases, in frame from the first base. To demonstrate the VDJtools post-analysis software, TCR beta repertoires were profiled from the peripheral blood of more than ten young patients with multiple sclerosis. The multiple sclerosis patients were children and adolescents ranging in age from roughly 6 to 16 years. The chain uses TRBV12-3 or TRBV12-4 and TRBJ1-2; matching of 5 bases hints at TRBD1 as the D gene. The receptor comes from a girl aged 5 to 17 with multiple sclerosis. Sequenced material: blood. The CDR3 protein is CASSPGGGDYTF. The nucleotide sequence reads TGTGCCAGCAGTCCTGGCGGAGGGGACTACACCTTC.